The rows below give T cell receptor beta chains drawn from one sample of a study of T cells expressing NK-cell markers. TCRdb reprocessed the 5' RACE reads; each CDR3 protein has one entry and no DNA is given. The listing records some 190,000 distinct CDR3 sequences. Input material: blood T cells: a sorted CD56 or NKG2C T cell subset, CD4+ or CD8+ T cells, or bulk PBMC T cells (not recorded which). The receptors here all came from a man aged 18-75 years in good health. The CDR3 runs from the conserved cysteine through the conserved F or W. The order of the fields is CDR3 length, V gene, J gene, CDR3 protein.

>14|TRBV6-5|TRBJ2-5
CASSYSTSLETQYF
>12|TRBV19|TRBJ2-1
CASGTGYNEQFF
>13|TRBV6-1|TRBJ1-2
CASSEDTNYGYTF
>13|TRBV28|TRBJ2-2
CASSPGFGGELFF
>12|TRBV12-3/TRBV12-4|TRBJ2-1
CASSPTSNEQFF
>14|TRBV19|TRBJ2-5
CASSIDNGGETQYF
>17|TRBV5-1|TRBJ2-2
CASSLGPYRVETGELFF
>12|TRBV12-3/TRBV12-4|TRBJ1-5
CASSLNLMPQHF
>13|TRBV29-1|TRBJ2-5
CYVGGGDLETQYF
>15|TRBV19|TRBJ1-4
CASSMEGATNEKLFF
>16|TRBV27|TRBJ2-1
CASSDRTGPRYNEQFF
>13|TRBV4-1|TRBJ2-7
CASSQEVQYEQYF
>15|TRBV12-5|TRBJ2-5
CASGPPGLGGETQYF
>17|TRBV28|TRBJ2-3
CASSTLAGGSSTDTQYF
>16|TRBV6-5|TRBJ2-2
CASSYLGQAGGGELFF
>17|TRBV5-1|TRBJ2-3
CASSLAVSGGGTDTQYF
>19|TRBV12-5|TRBJ1-6
CASGLLVSEGGAENSPLHF
>15|TRBV12-3/TRBV12-4|TRBJ2-7
CASSSSQGVNYEQYF
>16|TRBV28|TRBJ2-2
CASSPEDRGGTGELFF
>15|TRBV11-2|TRBJ2-5
CASSLALYSEETQYF
>16|TRBV27|TRBJ2-7
CASSFLKVDFEYEQYF
>14|TRBV6-1|TRBJ2-7
CASKSPFYSYEQYF
>14|TRBV12-3/TRBV12-4|TRBJ2-7
CASTVSGGKYEQYF
>15|TRBV9|TRBJ1-2
CASSVGSQVNYGYTF
>19|TRBV6-1|TRBJ2-7
CASSGHLGQGTLGLYEQYF
>13|TRBV12-3/TRBV12-4|TRBJ2-7
CASTLGQPYEQYF
>14|TRBV19|TRBJ1-5
CATEGQGASQPQHF
>15|TRBV7-8|TRBJ1-1
CASSLATQGRTEAFF
>15|TRBV13|TRBJ2-5
CASSSRFGFQETQYF
>11|TRBV2|TRBJ1-1
CASSLTDEAFF
>14|TRBV6-1|TRBJ1-1
CASSEEITYTEAFF
>15|TRBV7-9|TRBJ2-2
CASSLMAGNTGELFF
>17|TRBV5-1|TRBJ2-6
CASTGTGALAGANVLTF
>14|TRBV24-1|TRBJ2-5
CATSDNGGLETQYF
>17|TRBV7-8|TRBJ2-5
CASSLEASGGAGETQYF
>16|TRBV18|TRBJ2-3
CASSPQYEGSTDTQYF
>17|TRBV3-1|TRBJ2-3
CASSQETGFLFADTQYF